The present T cell receptor beta chain was sequenced within a study of T cell changes during pregnancy in multiple sclerosis. Sequencing used immunoSEQ multiplex PCR; TCRdb keeps in-frame clones, though not all of them. Among 40,000 to 45,000 clones, around 94% were seen once, and the ten largest hold over 1.5%. Trimming took 4 bases from V and 2 from J, leaving 15 bases between them. From germline, CDR1 is SGHVS and CDR2 FQNEAQ. The CDR3 is 15 amino acids. This clonotype originated in a female donor with multiple sclerosis, enrolled in a pregnancy study. The sample in question was peripheral blood, obtained in the third trimester of pregnancy. The genes are TRBV7-8 and TRBJ2-7; D might be TRBD1 (6 bases). The DNA of the CDR3 is TGTGCCAGCAGCTCCTCGACAGGTATTACCTACGAGCAGTACTTC. Protein product: CASSSSTGITYEQYF.